The rows below give T cell receptor beta chains drawn from one sample of a study of regulatory T cells in long-lasting Graves disease. TCRdb used MiXCR to reprocess the multiplex PCR reads, holding one entry per CDR3 protein. Of under 400,000 distinct CDR3 sequences listed, over 15% were seen once; the top ten hold just under 30%. These data were likewise used in another study, on T cells in Graves' hyperthyroidism and ophthalmopathy.

Sample: peripheral blood mononuclear cells (PBMCs), taken at new diagnosis, from a patient treated with antithyroid drugs. These receptors all stem from a man in his forties with Graves disease. Both conserved end residues are part of each CDR3. A D gene is named only where the DNA matches it firmly. Clone size, where shown, is once, few, many, or a class for clones that have expanded.

TRBJ2-5,17,TRBV10-3,many,TRBD1,TGTGCCATCAGTGACCAAAGGGGGCGCGGGTCCCAGGGGGCCCAGTACTTC,CAISDQRGRGSQGAQYF
TRBJ1-2,15,TRBV6-4,NA,TRBD1,TGTGCCAGCACTGCCCCTGGGGGGACAGGGGATGGCTACACCTTC,CASTAPGGTGDGYTF
TRBJ1-6,16,TRBV5-1,NA,NA,TGCGCCAGCAGCTTCGGGCGCGGGGGCAATAATTCACCCCTCCACTTT,CASSFGRGGNNSPLHF
TRBJ1-4,15,TRBV7-2,NA,NA,TGTGCCAGCAGCTTAGGGGGACCGACTAATGAAAAACTGTTTTTC,CASSLGGPTNEKLFF
TRBJ1-6,15,TRBV2,many,NA,TGTGCCAGCAGTGTCGACAGACCCCATAATTCACCCCTCCACTTT,CASSVDRPHNSPLHF
TRBJ1-2,13,TRBV9,few,NA,TGTGCCAGCAGCGTTAGGGCTAACTATGGCTACACCTTC,CASSVRANYGYTF
TRBJ2-3,16,TRBV18,many,TRBD2,TGTGCCAGCTCAACAAGCGGGGGCCCTTCCACAGATACGCAGTATTTT,CASSTSGGPSTDTQYF
TRBJ1-5,14,TRBV12-3/TRBV12-4,many,NA,TGTGCCAGCAGTTTAGTTCGGGGGGGACAGCCCCAGCATTTT,CASSLVRGGQPQHF
TRBJ1-1,14,TRBV3-1,NA,TRBD1,TGTGCCAGCAGCCAAGGAACAGGGGGTATTGAAGCTTTCTTT,CASSQGTGGIEAFF
TRBJ2-2,12,TRBV27,NA,NA,TGTGCCAGCACCCCCGTCACCGGGGAGCTGTTTTTT,CASTPVTGELFF
TRBJ1-2,15,TRBV5-1,few,TRBD1,TGCGCCAGCAGCTGGGACAGGGGCTTTCGCTATGGCTACACCTTC,CASSWDRGFRYGYTF
TRBJ2-7,14,TRBV9,NA,NA,TGTGCCAGCAGCGGGACGACGGTATTCGGCGAGCAGTACTTC,CASSGTTVFGEQYF
TRBJ2-5,16,TRBV19,NA,NA,TGTGCCAGTAGTATAGGGGGACGGAGGGGGGAAGAGACCCAGTACTTC,CASSIGGRRGEETQYF
TRBJ1-1,14,TRBV20-1,many,NA,TGCAGTGCCACTTTCGGGGCACTGAACACTGAAGCTTTCTTT,CSATFGALNTEAFF
TRBJ2-1,13,TRBV2,many,NA,TGTGCCAGCAGTACCTATCTAGGGGCTGAGCAGTTCTTC,CASSTYLGAEQFF
TRBJ1-1,14,TRBV24-1,many,NA,TGTGCCACCAGGCCGGGACACTCAGCGCGTGAAGCTTTCTTT,CATRPGHSAREAFF
TRBJ1-1,15,TRBV28,many,TRBD1,TGTGCCAGCAGCTTGGGTCAGGGGGCGAGGGCTGAAGCTTTCTTT,CASSLGQGARAEAFF
TRBJ2-2,15,TRBV28,NA,NA,TGTGCCAGCAGCTCGGGAATTGGTCAGGGTGGGGAGCTGTTTTTT,CASSSGIGQGGELFF
TRBJ2-5,12,TRBV3-1,few,NA,TGTGCCAGCAGCCAATCCCGAGAGACCCAGTACTTC,CASSQSRETQYF
TRBJ2-3,14,TRBV12-3/TRBV12-4,many,NA,TGTGCCAGCAGTTTCCGTGAAGGCACAGATACGCAGTATTTT,CASSFREGTDTQYF
TRBJ1-5,14,TRBV6-5,NA,NA,TGTGCCAGCAGTTTCGACAGTACCAATCAGCCCCAGCATTTT,CASSFDSTNQPQHF
TRBJ1-4,15,TRBV3-1,many,NA,TGTGCCAGCAGCCAAGGAGTACAGGCCTCTGAAAAACTGTTTTTT,CASSQGVQASEKLFF
TRBJ1-2,14,TRBV2,many,NA,TGTGCCAGCAGTGATGATTTGGCAGACTATGGCTACACCTTC,CASSDDLADYGYTF
TRBJ2-3,15,TRBV12-3/TRBV12-4,NA,NA,TGTGCCAGCAGGCTAAGAAAGGCTAGCATGGATACGCGGTATTTT,CASRLRKASMDTRYF
TRBJ2-1,15,TRBV11-2,many,NA,TGTGCCAGCAGCCCTTACAGGGAATCCTACAATGAGCAGTTCTTC,CASSPYRESYNEQFF